The source of this T cell receptor (beta chain) is a study of shared clonotypes between healthy human individuals (dated by TCRdb to the early 2020s). A note on the overall study: The cohort comprised a couple of women and three men aged 18 to 49 years. To increase sequencing depth and limit assay-specific biases, TCR repertoire library preparation and sequencing were carried out by different laboratories using diverse techniques. For each donor, CD4 naive and CD4 memory were each run on three plates, CD8 naive on two plates, and CD8 memory on one plate. Leukapheresis yielded between about 0.94 and 8.9 billion PBMCs per donor. Blood TCR repertoires of roughly five healthy adults were deeply sequenced to estimate repertoire size and the extent of clonotype sharing between individuals. Study-level results and caveats: About 5% of naive CD4, roughly 3.6% of naive CD8, roughly 2.4% of memory CD4, and around 0.4% of memory CD8 clonotypes were shared across a few donors. Rarefaction of sorted-subset datasets indicated incomplete sequencing despite the large sequencing depth. Sampling was restricted to blood, and TCR repertoires in tissue are likely to differ from TCR repertoires in blood. Naive subsets generally had larger estimated clonotype richness than memory subsets. Because the study included a small number of donors, the genetic and exposure-history diversity represented was limited. Based on pairwise subsampling, the degree of clonotype sharing among donors was expected to be affected by sequencing depth. Compared with non-shared clonotypes, clonotypes shared by all four sorted-subset donors had higher generation probabilities.

Using the deep immunoSEQ assay, multiplex PCR amplified TCR CDR3 regions from genomic DNA. Genomic DNA extracted from each cell subset was distributed evenly over all wells of several immunoSEQ 96-well plates, and each plate served as one replicate. Each replicate PCR for sorted subsets received around 0.2 ug genomic DNA, equal to roughly 30,000 T cell genomes. Purified libraries were quantified with a Qubit 3.0 fluorometer, sized on a Bioanalyzer 2100, and re-quantified with the KAPA Library Quantification kit. A separate single-read 150-cycle Illumina NextSeq 550 flow cell was used to sequence each immunoSEQ 96-well plate. In the original analysis: Because the immunoSEQ output held only junctional sequences and lacked quality scores, the filtering could not match the filtering applied to full-length reads. To assign V/J genes and CDR3, sequences were annotated using PyIR, a Python wrapper for IgBLAST v1.9, with IMGT germline references. Reads with weak V/J assignments (E-value above 1e-6), missing CDR3, stop codons, out-of-frame junctions, or ambiguous translated residues were removed. V3J clonotypes were defined as sequences sharing the same inferred V gene, J gene, and CDR3 amino acid sequence. Percentage overlap between repertoires was computed as shared unique clonotypes divided by the size of the smaller repertoire. Richness of each repertoire was evaluated using RTK rarefaction, the Chao1 estimator, and Recon v2.1 estimates of unobserved clonotypes. Generation probabilities for all TCRbeta clonotypes obtained by the gDNA method from a few donors were computed using OLGA. TCRdb limited this immuneACCESS table to in-frame rearrangements with V and J called. A share of clones is missing; checked studies link under half to unresolved V genes, and the rest is unexplained. V and J calls and clone size come straight from that table; D and trimming were deduced from the DNA. Recorded for this sample are around 1 million clones; more than 75% of them occurred a single time. The leading ten clones occupy around 1.5% of the sample.

The cysteine opens and the phenylalanine closes a CDR3 of 13 amino acids. Only the CDR3 region is kept as DNA, spanning 39 bases read in frame from base 1. The junction shows trimming of 7 bases on V and 5 bases on J, and the gene matches do not reach 10 bases of it. The germline V gene sets CDR1 to SQVTM and CDR2 to ANQGSEA. The donors were healthy, HIV-negative adults with no recently reported acute infections or vaccinations. Only Caucasian adults living in Nashville, Tennessee, USA were represented among the donors. CD4+ T cells were enriched by magnetic negative selection; naive cells were then positively selected on CD45RA, and the negative fraction formed the memory subset. Blood was obtained by leukapheresis, after which PBMCs were separated by Ficoll-Histopaque density gradient centrifugation and cryopreserved in liquid nitrogen vapor phase. Analytical flow cytometry was used to check the purity and quantity of every magnetically sorted T cell population. Genomic DNA was isolated from each sorted fraction and quantified by UV absorbance on a Nanodrop 2000c.

Comment on this clone: It lacks a known antigen. The sample holds no much larger clone one base away, and base qualities are not on file.

This chain joins TRBV29-1 to TRBJ2-7, with TRBD2 identical over 8 junction bases. The sequenced sample was memory CD4+ T cells sorted from blood. In light of the paper, this sample's cell subset or site label describes: CD45RA-negative fraction. The receptor comes from a man in his late teens or twenties in good health. The CDR3 loop reads CSGRGGSRNEQYF. The DNA sequence is given as TGCAGCGGTCGGGGGGGCTCTAGAAACGAGCAGTACTTC.